This T cell receptor beta chain was captured in a study of identical twins. This clonotype was seen ten or more times. Its antigen is undetermined. A universal primer site was created by template switching, with the cDNA bearing unique molecular identifiers. From the 5' RACE reads, TCRdb called clonotypes with MiXCR, one entry per CDR3 protein. Of 200,000 or so distinct CDR3 sequences listed, 6.5% to 8.5% were seen once; the top ten hold around 1.8%. This CDR3 contains 15 residues. Germline CDR1 and CDR2: MGHRA and YSYEKL. Trimming removed 0 bases at V and 1 base at J, with 7 bases between. Study-wide results and caveats: Fewer insertions were carried by abundant cord blood beta clonotypes, but none was seen in memory repertoires. Invariant MAIT and iNKT cells may have partly biased zero-insertion analyses. Twins shared out-of-frame alpha sequences with excess low generation probability.

The sample was also linked to a second study, of yellow fever vaccine responses in identical twins.

This sequence joins TRBV4-1 and TRBJ2-4, with a tentative D call TRBD2 (6 bases). The TCR originated in a young woman in good health. Source material: memory (CD45RO+) T cells sorted from blood. Here the CDR3 DNA reads TGCGCCAGCAGCCAAGAGGAGGGGGCCAAAAACATTCAGTACTTC. Protein: CASSQEEGAKNIQYF.